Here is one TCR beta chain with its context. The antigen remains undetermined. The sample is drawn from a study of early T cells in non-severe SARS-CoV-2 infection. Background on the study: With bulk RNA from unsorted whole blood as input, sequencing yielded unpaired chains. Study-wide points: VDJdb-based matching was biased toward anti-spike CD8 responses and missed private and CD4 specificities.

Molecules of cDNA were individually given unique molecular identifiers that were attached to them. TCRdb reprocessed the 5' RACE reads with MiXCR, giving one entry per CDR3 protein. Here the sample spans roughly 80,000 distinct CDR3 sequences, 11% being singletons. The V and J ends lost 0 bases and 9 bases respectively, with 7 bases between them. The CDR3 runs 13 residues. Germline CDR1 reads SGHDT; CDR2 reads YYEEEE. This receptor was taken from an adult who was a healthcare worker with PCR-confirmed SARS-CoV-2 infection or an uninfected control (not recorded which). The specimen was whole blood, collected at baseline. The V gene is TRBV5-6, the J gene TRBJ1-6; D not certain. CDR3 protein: CASSLDRTSPLHF. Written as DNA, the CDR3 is TGTGCCAGCAGCTTGGACCGGACTTCACCCCTCCACTTT.